This T cell receptor (beta chain) was obtained from a study of blood T cell repertoires in COVID-19. The wider study: T cells, B-cell-depleted T cells, or PBMCs provided the cDNA or gDNA that served as material.

The germline CDR1 and CDR2 sequences are LGHDT and YNNKEL (reference sequence). Trimming at V came to 0 bases and at J to 2 bases, leaving 4 bases not matched to a gene. The CDR3 length is 16 residues. As handled by the study authors: Estimation of nucleated cell counts relied on the amplification of reference gene primers. Using immunoSEQ multiplex PCR, the repertoire was profiled, and TCRdb retains in-frame clones only, with some absent. V and J calls plus clone size are reproduced from that table; the DNA served to infer D and trimming. The table has 300,000 to 450,000 clones, around 87% seen once; the top ten hold more than 9%.

The source of this sequence is a woman younger than 45 with COVID-19, enrolled during active disease. The specimen was peripheral blood. The V gene is TRBV3-1 (or the pseudogene TRBV3-2), the J gene TRBJ2-7; 10 bases map to TRBD2. DNA of the CDR3: TGTGCCAGCAGCCAAGATCTAGCGGGAGCCCCCTACGAGCAGTACTTC. It yields the protein CASSQDLAGAPYEQYF.